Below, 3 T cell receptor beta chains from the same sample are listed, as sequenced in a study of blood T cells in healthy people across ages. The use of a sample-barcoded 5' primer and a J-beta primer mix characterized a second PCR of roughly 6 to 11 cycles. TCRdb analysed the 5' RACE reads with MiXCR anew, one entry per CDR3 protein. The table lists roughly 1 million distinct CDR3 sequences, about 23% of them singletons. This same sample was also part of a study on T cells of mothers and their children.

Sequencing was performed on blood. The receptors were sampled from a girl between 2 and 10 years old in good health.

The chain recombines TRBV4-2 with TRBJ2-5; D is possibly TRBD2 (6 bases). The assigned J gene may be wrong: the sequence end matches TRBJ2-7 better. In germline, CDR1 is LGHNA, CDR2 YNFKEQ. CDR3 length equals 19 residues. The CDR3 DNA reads TGTGCCAGCAGCCAAGAATTGCTGATGGACTTCGGGAGAGATGGCGAGCAGTACTTC. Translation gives CASSQELLMDFGRDGEQYF.

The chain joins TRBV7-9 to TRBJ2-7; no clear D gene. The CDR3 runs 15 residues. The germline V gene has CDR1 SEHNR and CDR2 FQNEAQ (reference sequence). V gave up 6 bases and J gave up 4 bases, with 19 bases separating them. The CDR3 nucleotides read TGTGCCAGCAGTCCCCGAGGCACCTCAGTTTACGAGCAGTACTTC. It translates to CASSPRGTSVYEQYF. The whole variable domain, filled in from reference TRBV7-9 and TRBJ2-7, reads DTGVSQNPRHKITKRGQNVTFRCDPISEHNRLYWYRQTLGQGPEFLTYFQNEAQLEKSRLLSDRFSAERPKGSFSTLEIQRTEQGDSAMYLCASSPRGTSVYEQYFGPGTRLTVT.

CDR3 bases: TGCAGCGTTGAAGATTTGACTAGCGGACAAGAGACCCAGTACTTC. It encodes CSVEDLTSGQETQYF. This rearrangement joins TRBV29-1 to TRBJ2-5; 9 bases line up with TRBD2. Germline V CDR1 and CDR2: SQVTM, ANQGSEA. V shed 0 bases, J shed 2 bases, and the junction held 4 bases outside the gene matches. This CDR3 has 15 amino acids.